The source of this TCR beta chain is a study of T cells in Graves' hyperthyroidism and ophthalmopathy. Overall study results and limits: Ophthalmopathy got predicted by the model a median about six months before its onset. Ophthalmopathy was separated from stable hyperthyroidism by a 13 V-J model. Clonotypes that were expanded in thyroid above 0.001 mostly appeared in blood too.

Regions amplified from RNA transcripts were the TCR beta CDR3 regions. The HTBI set primed first-round TCR CDR3 RT-PCR. TCRdb passed the multiplex PCR reads through MiXCR, listing each CDR3 protein once. The sample lists fewer than 700,000 distinct CDR3 sequences; 15% to 20% were seen once. V lost 7 bases and J lost 0, with 10 bases in between. This CDR3 spans 14 amino acids. Germline values: CDR1 MNHNS, CDR2 SASEGT. Uncontrolled infections, other autoimmune diseases, pregnancy or lactation led to exclusion of patients. For this clonotype: What it binds is unknown.

This sequence originates from a woman younger than 30 with Graves' ophthalmopathy. The chain couples TRBV6-1 to TRBJ1-3; D unresolved. The sequencing sample was made of blood. In nucleotides, the CDR3 is TGTGCCAGCACGGACGGCAGCTCTGGAAACACCATATATTTT. Amino acid sequence: CASTDGSSGNTIYF.